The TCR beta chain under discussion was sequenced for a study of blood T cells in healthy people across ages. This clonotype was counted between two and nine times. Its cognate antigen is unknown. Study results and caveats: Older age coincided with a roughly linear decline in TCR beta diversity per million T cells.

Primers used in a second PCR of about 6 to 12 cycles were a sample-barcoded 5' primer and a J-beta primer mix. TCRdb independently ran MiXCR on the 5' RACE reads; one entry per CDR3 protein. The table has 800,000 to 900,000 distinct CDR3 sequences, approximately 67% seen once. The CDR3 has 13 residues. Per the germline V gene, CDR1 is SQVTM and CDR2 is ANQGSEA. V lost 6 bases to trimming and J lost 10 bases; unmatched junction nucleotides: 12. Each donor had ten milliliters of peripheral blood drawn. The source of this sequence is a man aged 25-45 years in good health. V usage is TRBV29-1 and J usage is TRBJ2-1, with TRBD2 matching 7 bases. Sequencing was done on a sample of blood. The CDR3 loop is CSVERDQGWEQFF. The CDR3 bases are TGCAGCGTCGAGCGGGACCAAGGATGGGAGCAGTTCTTC.